This paragraph reports one T cell receptor beta chain. This entry is derived from a study of blood T cell repertoires in COVID-19. Turning to the study itself: Samples came from the United States, Italy and Spain, spanning acute and convalescent COVID-19.

Losses at the gene ends were 5 bases for V and 7 bases for J; bases not matched to a gene: 9. The CDR3 loop spans 14 amino acids. Per the germline V gene, CDR1 is SGHDT and CDR2 is YYEEEE. Source study methods: Using reference gene primer amplification, nucleated cell counts were estimated. The repertoire was sequenced with immunoSEQ multiplex PCR; TCRdb's copy has only in-frame clones and lacks some. V and J calls and clone size follow that table, whereas D and trimming were derived from the DNA. The data hold some 58,000 clones, with around 79% observed a single time. This clonotype was sampled from a human donor in a cohort sampled during active COVID-19. This chain connects TRBV5-6 to TRBJ1-2, with 9 nucleotides matching TRBD1. The specimen sequenced was peripheral blood. The CDR3 protein is CASRYTTGGRGYTF. For the CDR3, the DNA is TGTGCCAGCAGATATACGACAGGGGGACGTGGCTACACCTTC.